The TCR beta chain under discussion was sequenced for a study of T-cell reconstitution after alpha-beta-depleted transplantation in children. Notes on this clonotype: What it binds is not known.

The study, taken as a whole, reports: Reports say that about two months after transplant, the alpha-beta T cells came out of several hundred graft clones that had expanded. Where some patients showed high TCRbeta diversity at day 60, it came from recipient T cells and thymic progenitors that had survived.

Germline CDR1 reads SNHLY; CDR2 reads FYNNEI. The CDR3 runs 18 residues. The library targeted TCRbeta and was prepared with unique molecular identifiers. MiXCR, run by TCRdb on the PCR reads, gives a single entry per CDR3 protein. The repertoire includes about 160,000 distinct CDR3 sequences, over 8.5% of them detected once, and under 15% sits in the top ten. This chain joins TRBV2 and TRBJ2-6; 8 bases match TRBD2. Specimen: PBMCs, collected before TCRalphabeta/CD19-depleted stem cell transplant. The clonotype comes from a boy aged 2-9 years with acute myeloid leukemia, due to receive a stem cell transplant. In DNA form, the CDR3 reads TGTACCATCAGTTTGCGCGGGGGGTTAAACTCTGGGGCCAACGTCCTGACTTTC. It translates to CTISLRGGLNSGANVLTF.